The 12 T cell receptor beta chains given below trace back to one sample, sequenced in a study of cytomegalovirus exposure and HLA in healthy donors. The study ran its PCR with 60 Vbeta and 13 Jbeta primers. Sequencing used immunoSEQ multiplex PCR; TCRdb keeps in-frame clones, though not all of them. The sample contains some 180,000 clones, roughly 82% of which appear only once. Material for sequencing was PBMCs. Receptors originate from a girl aged 2 to 9 in good health and CMV-seropositive.

The V call is TRBV28, the J call TRBJ2-5; 7 nucleotides line up with TRBD1. The last part of the DNA fits TRBJ2-7 better; the J call may be wrong. CDR3 length: 18 residues. CDR1 MDHEN and CDR2 SYDVKM come from the germline V gene. The CDR3 is CASKPNPDRASLSGEQYF. The DNA for the CDR3 is TGTGCCAGCAAACCAAACCCTGACAGGGCTTCCCTCTCCGGCGAGCAGTACTTC.

The rearrangement links TRBV13 to TRBJ2-1; D is possibly TRBD1 (6 bases). Trimming took 5 bases from V and 0 from J, leaving 11 bases between them. The CDR3 consists of 15 residues. Germline V gene data show CDR1 as PRHDT and CDR2 as FYEKMQ (reference sequence). The CDR3 spells CASSPWTVSYNEQFF. The DNA of the CDR3 is TGTGCCAGCAGCCCATGGACAGTCTCCTACAATGAGCAGTTCTTC.

The chain joins TRBV2 to TRBJ1-5, with 7 bases aligning to TRBD1. This CDR3 contains 15 residues. In germline, CDR1 is SNHLY, CDR2 FYNNEI. Germline trimming cut 6 bases from V and 3 bases from J; bases unmatched to any gene: 8. CDR3 DNA sequence: TGTGCCAGCAGGGAAAGGACAGGCACCAATCAGCCCCAGCATTTT. It yields the protein CASRERTGTNQPQHF.

The V call is TRBV7-8, the J call TRBJ2-7, with D possibly matching TRBD1 (6 bases). V was shortened by 5 bases and J by 6 bases, with 14 bases between the two germline ends. CDR1 SGHVS and CDR2 FQNEAQ come from the germline V gene. CDR3 length: 13 residues. The CDR3 region has the DNA TGTGCCAGCAGCGCAGACAGGACACTCGAGCAGTACTTC. Translated: CASSADRTLEQYF.

This clone was seen just once. The chain couples TRBV27 to TRBJ2-7, with D unresolved. Germline CDR1 and CDR2: MNHEY and SMNVEV (reference sequence). This CDR3 contains 13 residues. V dropped 2 bases and J dropped 1 base, with 6 bases sitting between them. CDR3 sequence (DNA): TGTGCCAGCAGTTTAACAGTATCCTACGAGCAGTACTTC. Protein: CASSLTVSYEQYF.

The chain is built from TRBV28 and TRBJ1-1, with TRBD1 matching 8 bases. V shed 8 bases, J shed 14 bases, and the junction held 7 bases outside the gene matches. The length of the CDR3 is 10 residues. Germline V lookup: CDR1 MDHEN, CDR2 SYDVKM. The DNA of the CDR3 is TGTGCCAGCGGAGGACAGGGTCTATTCTTT. Translating it yields CASGGQGLFF.

The CDR3 loop reads CASSKAPSGRRCSYNEQFF. The DNA for the CDR3 is TGTGCCAGCAGCAAAGCGCCTAGCGGGAGGAGGTGCTCCTACAATGAGCAGTTCTTC. The rearrangement uses TRBV21-1 and TRBJ2-1; the table's TRBD2 call for D was not verified on the DNA. TRBV21-1 is an annotated pseudogene. This CDR3 is 19 amino acids long.

This clone was counted once. The genes are TRBV5-1 and TRBJ2-2; D might be TRBD2 (5 bases). The germline gives CDR1 SGHRS, CDR2 YFSETQ. The CDR3 is 16 amino acids. Trimming stripped 7 bases from V and 2 bases from J, with 18 bases between. This chain's CDR3 is CASQLAGGLNTGELFF. The CDR3 coding sequence is TGCGCCAGCCAGCTAGCAGGCGGGCTCAACACCGGGGAGCTGTTTTTT.

The CDR3 here is CSVETGQVVTGELFF. As DNA, the CDR3 is TGCAGCGTTGAAACAGGACAGGTGGTTACCGGGGAGCTGTTTTTT. The V call is TRBV29-1, the J call TRBJ2-2; 7 nucleotides match TRBD1. V gave up 2 bases and J gave up 5 bases; unmatched junction bases: 8. CDR1 is SQVTM and CDR2 is ANQGSEA in the germline V gene. The CDR3 has 15 amino acids.

This chain uses TRBV5-4 with TRBJ1-1; weak D call: TRBD1 (6 bases). The CDR3 covers 15 residues. Germline CDR1 reads SGHNT; CDR2 reads YYREEE (reference sequence). V lost 6 bases and J lost 0, with 15 bases in between. The CDR3 region has the DNA TGTGCCAGCACTACCGGGACAACTCTGAACACTGAAGCTTTCTTT. Amino acid sequence: CASTTGTTLNTEAFF.

This clone is a singleton in its sample. The chain uses TRBV15 and TRBJ2-3, with TRBD2 matching over 7 bases. Per the germline V gene, CDR1 is LNHNV and CDR2 is YYDKDF (reference sequence). Trimming at V came to 10 bases and at J to 0 bases, leaving 10 bases not matched to a gene. The CDR3 sequence is 15 residues long. The CDR3 DNA reads as TGTGCCATCTCACTAGCGCCTACTAGCACAGATACGCAGTATTTT. Protein sequence: CAISLAPTSTDTQYF. Filled out from reference TRBV15 and TRBJ2-3, the complete variable domain reads DAMVIQNPRYQVTQFGKPVTLSCSQTLNHNVMYWYQQKSSQAPKLLFHYYDKDFNNEADTPDNFQSRRPNTSFCFLDIRSPGLGDTAMYLCAISLAPTSTDTQYFGPGTRLTVL.

The chain carries TRBV19 and TRBJ1-4; TRBD1 matches at 10 bases. J gave up 8 bases and V 10 bases, and 7 bases lay outside the gene matches. The germline gives CDR1 LNHDA, CDR2 SQIVND (reference sequence). The CDR3 totals 13 residues. The CDR3 loop reads CATRDRGKEKLFF. Written as DNA, the CDR3 is TGTGCCACCCGGGACAGGGGTAAGGAAAAACTGTTTTTT.